This TCR beta chain was retrieved from a study of T cell repertoires in cytomegalovirus infection. For the study at large: The public TCR beta signatures pointed to both CMV infection and matching HLA type. Notes on the study in general: HLA-C-restricted CMV-specific TCR beta clonotypes prevailed in the ex vivo response. The cumulative frequency of public TCR beta families distinguished individuals who carried CMV together with the relevant HLA.

Between the trimmed V and J ends, which lost 11 bases and 6 bases, there was a span of 14 bases. Germline V gene lookup returns CDR1 MDHEN and CDR2 SYDVKM. The CDR3 loop spans 11 amino acids. TCRdb used MiXCR to reprocess the reads, holding one entry per CDR3 protein. This table holds about 68,000 distinct CDR3 sequences, 20% to 25% found once. This clonotype was counted a few times. Its specificity is unknown. The gene calls are TRBV28 and TRBJ2-7; perhaps D is TRBD1 or TRBD2 (6 bases each). This clonotype was obtained from a human donor in good health (CMV status not recorded). Some clones in this sample may be carry-over from other donors' samples. The sample consisted of PBMCs, sequenced either directly or after in vitro stimulation (not recorded which). The CDR3 protein is CAGGGDGEQYV. The CDR3 DNA is TGTGCCGGGGGCGGGGACGGCGAGCAGTACGTC.